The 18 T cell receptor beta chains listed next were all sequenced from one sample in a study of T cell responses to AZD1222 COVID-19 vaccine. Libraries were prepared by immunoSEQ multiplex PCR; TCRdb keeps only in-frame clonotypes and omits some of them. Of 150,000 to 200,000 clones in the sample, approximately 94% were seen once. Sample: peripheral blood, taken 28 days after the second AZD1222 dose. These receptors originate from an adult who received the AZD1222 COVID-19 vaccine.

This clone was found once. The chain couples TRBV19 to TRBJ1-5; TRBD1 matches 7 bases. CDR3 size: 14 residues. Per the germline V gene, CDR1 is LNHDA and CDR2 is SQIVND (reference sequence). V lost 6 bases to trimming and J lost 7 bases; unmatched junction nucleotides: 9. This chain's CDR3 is CASSATGVVQPQHF. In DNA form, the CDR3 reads TGTGCCAGTAGCGCCACAGGGGTAGTACAGCCCCAGCATTTT.

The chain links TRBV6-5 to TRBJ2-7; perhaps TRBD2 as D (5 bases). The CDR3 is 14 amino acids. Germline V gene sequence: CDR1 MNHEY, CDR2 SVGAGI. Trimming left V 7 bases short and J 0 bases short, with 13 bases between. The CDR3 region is CASTPGGYSYEQYF. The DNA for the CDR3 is TGTGCCAGCACCCCGGGCGGGTACTCCTACGAGCAGTACTTC.

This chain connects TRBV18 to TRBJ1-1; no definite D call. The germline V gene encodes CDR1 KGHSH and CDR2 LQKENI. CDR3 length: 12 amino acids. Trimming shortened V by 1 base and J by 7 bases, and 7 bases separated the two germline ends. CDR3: CASSPQRSEAFF. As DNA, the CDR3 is TGTGCCAGCTCACCACAACGGAGTGAAGCTTTCTTT.

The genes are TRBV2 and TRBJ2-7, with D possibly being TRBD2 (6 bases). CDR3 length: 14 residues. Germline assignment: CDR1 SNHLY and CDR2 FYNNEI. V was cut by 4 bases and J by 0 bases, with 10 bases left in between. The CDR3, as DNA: TGTGCCAGCAGTGGCGGGGCCTACTCCTACGAGCAGTACTTC. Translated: CASSGGAYSYEQYF.

This CDR3 is CATSRDRTGSGQPQHF. In nucleotides, the CDR3 is TGTGCCACCAGCAGAGACAGGACAGGGAGCGGTCAGCCCCAGCATTTT. This chain joins TRBV15 and TRBJ1-5, with 8 bases that match TRBD1. CDR3 size: 16 residues. Germline-derived CDR1 and CDR2 are LNHNV and YYDKDF (reference sequence). J gave up 6 bases and V 0 bases, and 7 bases lay outside the gene matches. The full variable domain, with the rest looked up from reference TRBV15 and TRBJ1-5, is DAMVIQNPRYQVTQFGKPVTLSCSQTLNHNVMYWYQQKSSQAPKLLFHYYDKDFNNEADTPDNFQSRRPNTSFCFLDIRSPGLGDTAMYLCATSRDRTGSGQPQHFGDGTRLSIL.

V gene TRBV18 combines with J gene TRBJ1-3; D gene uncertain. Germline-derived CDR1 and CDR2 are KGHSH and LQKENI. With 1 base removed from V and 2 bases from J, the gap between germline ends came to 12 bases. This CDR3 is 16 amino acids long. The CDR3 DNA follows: TGTGCCAGCTCACCACAGCCCGTCGGTCCTGGAAACACCATATATTTT. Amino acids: CASSPQPVGPGNTIYF.

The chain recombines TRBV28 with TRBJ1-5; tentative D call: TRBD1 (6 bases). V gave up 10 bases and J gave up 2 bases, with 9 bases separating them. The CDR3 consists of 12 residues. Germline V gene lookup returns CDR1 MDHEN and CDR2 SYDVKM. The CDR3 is CAIRQGNQPQHF. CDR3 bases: TGTGCCATTCGACAGGGCAATCAGCCCCAGCATTTT.

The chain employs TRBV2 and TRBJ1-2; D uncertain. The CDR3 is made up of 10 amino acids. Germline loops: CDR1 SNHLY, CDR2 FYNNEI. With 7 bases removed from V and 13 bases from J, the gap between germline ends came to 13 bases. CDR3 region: CASKGSALTF. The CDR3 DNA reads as TGTGCCAGCAAGGGTAGTGCTCTCACCTTC.

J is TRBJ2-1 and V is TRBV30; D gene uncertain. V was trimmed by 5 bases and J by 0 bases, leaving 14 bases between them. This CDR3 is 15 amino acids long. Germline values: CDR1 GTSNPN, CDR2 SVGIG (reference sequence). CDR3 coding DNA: TGTGCCTGGGGGCTAGAAACTTTCTCCTACAATGAGCAGTTCTTC. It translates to CAWGLETFSYNEQFF. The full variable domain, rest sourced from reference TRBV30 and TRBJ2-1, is SQTIHQWPATLVQPVGSPLSLECTVEGTSNPNLYWYRQAAGRGLQLLFYSVGIGQISSEVPQNLSASRPQDRQFILSSKKLLLSDSGFYLCAWGLETFSYNEQFFGPGTRLTVL.

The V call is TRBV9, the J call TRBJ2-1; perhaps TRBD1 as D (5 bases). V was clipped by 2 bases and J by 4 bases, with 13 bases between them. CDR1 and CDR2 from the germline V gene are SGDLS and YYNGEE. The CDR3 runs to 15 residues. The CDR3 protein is CASSVVRGPYNEQFF. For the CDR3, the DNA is TGTGCCAGCAGCGTGGTAAGGGGTCCGTACAATGAGCAGTTCTTC.

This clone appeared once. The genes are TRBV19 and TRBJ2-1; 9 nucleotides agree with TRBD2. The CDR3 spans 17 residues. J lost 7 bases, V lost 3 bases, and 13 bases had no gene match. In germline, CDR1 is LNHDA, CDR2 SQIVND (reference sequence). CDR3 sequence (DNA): TGTGCCAGTAGTATGGGACTAGCTGGAAATCGGGAGAATGAGCAGTTCTTC. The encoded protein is CASSMGLAGNRENEQFF.

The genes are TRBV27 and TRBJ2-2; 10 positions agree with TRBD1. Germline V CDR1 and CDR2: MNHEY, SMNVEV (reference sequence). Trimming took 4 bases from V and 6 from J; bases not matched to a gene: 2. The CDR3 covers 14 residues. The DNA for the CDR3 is TGTGCCAGCAGTTGGGACAGGGGCCCCGGGGAGCTGTTTTTT. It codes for CASSWDRGPGELFF.

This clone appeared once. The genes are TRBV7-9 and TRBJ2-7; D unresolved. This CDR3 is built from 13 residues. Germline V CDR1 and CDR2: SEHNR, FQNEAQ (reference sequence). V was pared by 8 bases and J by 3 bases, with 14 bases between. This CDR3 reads CASAGGRIYEQYF. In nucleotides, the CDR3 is TGTGCCAGCGCAGGCGGACGGATCTACGAGCAGTACTTC.

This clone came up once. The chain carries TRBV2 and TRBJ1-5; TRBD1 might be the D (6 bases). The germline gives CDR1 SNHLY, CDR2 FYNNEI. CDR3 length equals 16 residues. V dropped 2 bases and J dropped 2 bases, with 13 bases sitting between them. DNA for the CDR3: TGTGCCAGCAGTGAACTGGGGGGCGGGCGCAATCAGCCCCAGCATTTT. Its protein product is CASSELGGGRNQPQHF.

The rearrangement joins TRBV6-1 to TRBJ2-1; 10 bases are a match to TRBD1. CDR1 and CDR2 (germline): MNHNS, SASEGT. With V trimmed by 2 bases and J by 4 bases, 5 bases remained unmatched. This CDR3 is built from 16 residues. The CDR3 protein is CASSEMGTGAYNEQFF. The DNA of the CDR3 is TGTGCCAGCAGTGAAATGGGGACAGGGGCATACAATGAGCAGTTCTTC.

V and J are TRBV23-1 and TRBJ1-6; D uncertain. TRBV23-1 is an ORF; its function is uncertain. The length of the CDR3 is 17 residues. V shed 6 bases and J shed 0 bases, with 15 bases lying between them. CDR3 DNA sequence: TGCGCCAGCAGCCGCGGGAAAACCCACTCCTATAATTCACCCCTCCACTTT. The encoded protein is CASSRGKTHSYNSPLHF.

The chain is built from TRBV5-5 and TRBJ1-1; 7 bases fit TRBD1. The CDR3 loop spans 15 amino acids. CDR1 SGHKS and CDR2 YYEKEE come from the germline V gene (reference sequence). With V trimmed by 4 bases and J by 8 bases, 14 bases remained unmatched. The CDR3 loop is CASSLREGASVEAFF. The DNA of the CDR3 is TGTGCCAGCAGCCTCCGAGAGGGGGCATCGGTGGAAGCTTTCTTT.

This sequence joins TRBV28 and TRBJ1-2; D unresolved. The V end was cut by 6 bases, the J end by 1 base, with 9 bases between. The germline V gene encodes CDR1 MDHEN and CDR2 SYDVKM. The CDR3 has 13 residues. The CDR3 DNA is TGTGCCAGCAGGACGGACGATAACTATGGCTACACCTTC. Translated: CASRTDDNYGYTF.